Following are 8 T cell receptor beta chains from one sample sequenced in a study of blood T cell repertoires in COVID-19. Repertoires were generated with immunoSEQ multiplex PCR, while TCRdb's copy carries only in-frame clones and drops some. The sample comprises under 450,000 clones, approximately 80% of which are singletons, and 0.85% to 1.2% rests with the top ten. Sequencing used peripheral blood. These TCRs come from a human donor with acute or convalescent COVID-19. The donor label of this sample is uncertain.

CDR3 bases: TGTGCCAGCAGCACTCAGGGGGCGCGGGGAAACACCATATATTTT. This gives the protein CASSTQGARGNTIYF. This rearrangement joins TRBV6-5 to TRBJ1-3; 8 bases line up with TRBD1. Germline V gene data show CDR1 as MNHEY and CDR2 as SVGAGI. CDR3 length: 15 residues. The junction had 8 bases not matched to a gene; V was cut back by 6 bases and J by 4 bases.

The V gene is TRBV19, the J gene TRBJ1-1; possibly TRBD1 for D (5 bases). CDR3 length equals 14 residues. The V end lost 5 bases, the J end lost 1 base, and 11 bases lay between the germline ends. Per the germline V gene, CDR1 is LNHDA and CDR2 is SQIVND (reference sequence). In DNA, the CDR3 is TGTGCCAGTAGTGGTTTAGGGGAGAACACTGAAGCTTTCTTT. Translated, it gives CASSGLGENTEAFF.

The V gene is TRBV7-2, the J gene TRBJ2-7; D possibly corresponds to TRBD1 (5 bases). V was clipped by 5 bases and J by 3 bases, with 26 bases between them. The length of the CDR3 is 18 residues. The germline CDR1 and CDR2 sequences are SGHTA and FQGNSA. The CDR3 is CASSPTNIPLSGLYEQYF. The CDR3 DNA is TGTGCCAGCAGCCCAACAAACATCCCTTTGTCAGGGCTCTACGAGCAGTACTTC.

The CDR3 here is CASTGQETQYF. The CDR3 bases are TGTGCCAGCACAGGGCAAGAGACCCAGTACTTC. The chain links TRBV7-8 to TRBJ2-5; maybe TRBD1 (5 bases). The germline V gene encodes CDR1 SGHVS and CDR2 FQNEAQ. V dropped 7 bases and J dropped 2 bases, with 5 bases sitting between them. The length of the CDR3 is 11 residues.

The chain is built from TRBV19 and TRBJ2-3; weak D call: TRBD1 (6 bases). Trimming removed 7 bases at V and 4 bases at J, with 18 bases between. The V gene's germline CDR1 is LNHDA and CDR2 SQIVND (reference sequence). The CDR3 is made up of 15 amino acids. The CDR3 loop is CASTTRDNRADTQYF. The DNA for the CDR3 is TGTGCCAGTACCACTCGGGACAATCGGGCAGATACGCAGTATTTT.

A single count supports this clone. This rearrangement joins TRBV3-1 (or the pseudogene TRBV3-2) to TRBJ1-3; D gene unclear. V was clipped by 4 bases and J by 4 bases, with 20 bases between them. The length of the CDR3 is 17 residues. In germline, CDR1 is LGHDT, CDR2 YNNKEL (reference sequence). CDR3 protein: CASSPHGESSPGNTIYF. The CDR3 coding sequence is TGTGCCAGCAGCCCCCATGGGGAGTCTTCGCCGGGAAACACCATATATTTT.

This chain joins TRBV7-2 and TRBJ1-4, with 8 bases lining up with TRBD1. Unmatched junction bases numbered 4, after V lost 2 bases and J lost 8 bases. There are 14 residues in the CDR3. Germline loops: CDR1 SGHTA, CDR2 FQGNSA. The CDR3 is CASSLSGQGEKLFF. The CDR3 bases are TGTGCCAGCAGCTTAAGCGGACAGGGCGAAAAACTGTTTTTT.

The chain combines TRBV27 with TRBJ1-5; no clear D. Germline V gene data show CDR1 as MNHEY and CDR2 as SMNVEV (reference sequence). The CDR3 length is 14 residues. V shed 1 base and J shed 2 bases, with 6 bases lying between them. CDR3 region: CASSLLSGNQPQHF. CDR3 DNA sequence: TGTGCCAGCAGTTTATTGTCTGGCAATCAGCCCCAGCATTTT.